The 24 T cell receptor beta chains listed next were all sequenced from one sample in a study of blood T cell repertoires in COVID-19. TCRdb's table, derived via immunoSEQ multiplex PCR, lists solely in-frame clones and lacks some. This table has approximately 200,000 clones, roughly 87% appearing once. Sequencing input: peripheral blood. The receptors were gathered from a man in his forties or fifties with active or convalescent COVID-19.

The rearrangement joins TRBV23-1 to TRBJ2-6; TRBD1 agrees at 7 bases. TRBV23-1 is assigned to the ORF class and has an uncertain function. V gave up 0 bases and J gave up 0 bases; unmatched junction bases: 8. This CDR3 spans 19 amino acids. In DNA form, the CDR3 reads TGCGCCAGCAGTCAATCGAAGAGGGGACAGAACTCTGGGGCCAACGTCCTGACTTTC. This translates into CASSQSKRGQNSGANVLTF.

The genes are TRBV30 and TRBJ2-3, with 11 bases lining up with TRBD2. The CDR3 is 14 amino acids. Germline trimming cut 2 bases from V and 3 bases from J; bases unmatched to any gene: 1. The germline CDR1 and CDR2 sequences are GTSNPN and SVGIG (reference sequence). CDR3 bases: TGTGCCTGGAGTACTAGCGGGAGTACAGATACGCAGTATTTT. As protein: CAWSTSGSTDTQYF.

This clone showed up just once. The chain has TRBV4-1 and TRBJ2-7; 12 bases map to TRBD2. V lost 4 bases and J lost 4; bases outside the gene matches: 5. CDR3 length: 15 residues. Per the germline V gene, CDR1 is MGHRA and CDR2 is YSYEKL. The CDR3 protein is CASSLGTSGRYEQYF. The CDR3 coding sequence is TGCGCCAGCAGCCTTGGGACTAGCGGGCGGTACGAGCAGTACTTC.

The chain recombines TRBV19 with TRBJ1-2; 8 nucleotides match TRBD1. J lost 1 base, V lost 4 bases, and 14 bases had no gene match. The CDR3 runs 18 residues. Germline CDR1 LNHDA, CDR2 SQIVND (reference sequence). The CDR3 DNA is TGTGCCAGTAGTAAGCGGTCGGGCAGGGGGCCCCGTAACTATGGCTACACCTTC. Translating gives CASSKRSGRGPRNYGYTF.

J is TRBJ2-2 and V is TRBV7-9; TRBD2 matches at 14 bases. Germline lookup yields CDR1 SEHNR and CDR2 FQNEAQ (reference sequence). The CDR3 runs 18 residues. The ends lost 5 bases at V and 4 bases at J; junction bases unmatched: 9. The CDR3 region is CASSPRLAGGPGTGELFF. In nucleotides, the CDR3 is TGTGCCAGCAGCCCACGACTAGCGGGAGGGCCGGGCACCGGGGAGCTGTTTTTT.

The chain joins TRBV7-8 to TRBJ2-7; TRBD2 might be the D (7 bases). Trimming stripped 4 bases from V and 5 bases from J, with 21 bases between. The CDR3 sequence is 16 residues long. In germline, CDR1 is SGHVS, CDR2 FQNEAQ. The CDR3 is CASSSQGGRGDNEQYF. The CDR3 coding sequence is TGTGCCAGCAGCTCTCAAGGCGGGAGAGGGGACAACGAGCAGTACTTC.

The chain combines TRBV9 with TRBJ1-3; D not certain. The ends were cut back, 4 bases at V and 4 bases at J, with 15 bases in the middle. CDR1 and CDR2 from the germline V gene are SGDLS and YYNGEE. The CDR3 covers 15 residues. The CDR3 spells CASSPSRPSGNTIYF. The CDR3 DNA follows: TGTGCCAGCAGCCCCTCCAGGCCGTCCGGAAACACCATATATTTT.

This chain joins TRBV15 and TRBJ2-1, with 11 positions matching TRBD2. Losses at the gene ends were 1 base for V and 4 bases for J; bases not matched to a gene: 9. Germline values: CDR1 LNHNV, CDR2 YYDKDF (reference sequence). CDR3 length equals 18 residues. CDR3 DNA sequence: TGTGCCACCAGCAGAGGGGTAAGAGGGACTAGCGGTTACAATGAGCAGTTCTTC. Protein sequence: CATSRGVRGTSGYNEQFF. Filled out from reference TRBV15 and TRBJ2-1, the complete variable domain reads DAMVIQNPRYQVTQFGKPVTLSCSQTLNHNVMYWYQQKSSQAPKLLFHYYDKDFNNEADTPDNFQSRRPNTSFCFLDIRSPGLGDTAMYLCATSRGVRGTSGYNEQFFGPGTRLTVL.

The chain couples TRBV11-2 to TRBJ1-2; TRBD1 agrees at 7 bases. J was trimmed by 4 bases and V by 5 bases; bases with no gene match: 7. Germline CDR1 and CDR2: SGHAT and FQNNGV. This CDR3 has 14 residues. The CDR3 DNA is TGTGCCAGCAGCCTTCAGGGGGACACCTATGGCTACACCTTC. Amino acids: CASSLQGDTYGYTF.

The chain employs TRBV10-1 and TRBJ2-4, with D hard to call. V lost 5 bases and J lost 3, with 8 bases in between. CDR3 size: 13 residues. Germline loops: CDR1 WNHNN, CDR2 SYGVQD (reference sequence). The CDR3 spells CASSTVGKNIQYF. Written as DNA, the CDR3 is TGCGCCAGCAGTACAGTCGGCAAAAACATTCAGTACTTC.

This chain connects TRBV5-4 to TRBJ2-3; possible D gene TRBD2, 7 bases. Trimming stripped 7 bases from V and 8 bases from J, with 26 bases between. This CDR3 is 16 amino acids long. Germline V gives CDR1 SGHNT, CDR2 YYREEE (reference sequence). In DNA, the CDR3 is TGTGCCAGCGCCTCCGGGGGGCAGGGAGGGATCGGTACGCAGTATTTT. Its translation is CASASGGQGGIGTQYF. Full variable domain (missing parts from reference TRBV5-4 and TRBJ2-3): ETGVTQSPTHLIKTRGQQVTLRCSSQSGHNTVSWYQQALGQGPQFIFQYYREEENGRGNFPPRFSGLQFPNYSSELNVNALELDDSALYLCASASGGQGGIGTQYFGPGTRLTVL.

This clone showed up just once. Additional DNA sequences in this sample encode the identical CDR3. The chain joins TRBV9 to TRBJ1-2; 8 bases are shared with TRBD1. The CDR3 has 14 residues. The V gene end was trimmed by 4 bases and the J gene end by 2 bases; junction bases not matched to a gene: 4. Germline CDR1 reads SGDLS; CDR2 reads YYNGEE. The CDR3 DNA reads TGTGCCAGCAGCCCTAGACAGGGGAACTATGGCTACACCTTC. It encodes CASSPRQGNYGYTF. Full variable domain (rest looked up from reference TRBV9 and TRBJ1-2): DSGVTQTPKHLITATGQRVTLRCSPRSGDLSVYWYQQSLDQGLQFLIQYYNGEERAKGNILERFSAQQFPDLHSELNLSSLELGDSALYFCASSPRQGNYGYTFGSGTRLTVV.

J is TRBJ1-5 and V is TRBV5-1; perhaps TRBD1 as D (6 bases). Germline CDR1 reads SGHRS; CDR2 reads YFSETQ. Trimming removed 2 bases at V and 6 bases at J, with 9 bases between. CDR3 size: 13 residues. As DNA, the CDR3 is TGCGCCAGCAGCTTCATGGGGGCTCAGCCCCAGCATTTT. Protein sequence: CASSFMGAQPQHF.

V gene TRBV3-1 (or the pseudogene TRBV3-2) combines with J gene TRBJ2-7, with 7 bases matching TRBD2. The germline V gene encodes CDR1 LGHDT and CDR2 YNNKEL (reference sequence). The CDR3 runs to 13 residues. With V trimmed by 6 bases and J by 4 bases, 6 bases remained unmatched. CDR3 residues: CASRRREGYEQYF. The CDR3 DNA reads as TGTGCCAGCAGGCGCAGGGAGGGGTACGAGCAGTACTTC.

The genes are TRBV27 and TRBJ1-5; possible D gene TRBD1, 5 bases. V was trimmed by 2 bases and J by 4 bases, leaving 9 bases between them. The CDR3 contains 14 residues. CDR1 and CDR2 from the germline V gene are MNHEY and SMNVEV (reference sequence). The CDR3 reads CASSLGGENQPQHF. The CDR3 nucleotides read TGTGCCAGCAGTTTAGGGGGGGAGAATCAGCCCCAGCATTTT.

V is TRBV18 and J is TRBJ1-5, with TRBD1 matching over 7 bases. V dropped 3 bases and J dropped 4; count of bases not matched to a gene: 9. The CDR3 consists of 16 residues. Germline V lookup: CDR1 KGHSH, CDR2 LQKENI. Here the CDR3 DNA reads TGTGCCAGCTCACCTCCGGGGACAGACACTAATCAGCCCCAGCATTTT. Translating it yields CASSPPGTDTNQPQHF.

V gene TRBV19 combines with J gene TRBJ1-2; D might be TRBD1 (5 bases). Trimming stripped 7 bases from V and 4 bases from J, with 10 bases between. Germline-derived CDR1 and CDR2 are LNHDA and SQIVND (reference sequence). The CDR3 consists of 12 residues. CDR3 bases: TGTGCCAGTATGCAGGGTCCCTATGGCTACACCTTC. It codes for CASMQGPYGYTF.

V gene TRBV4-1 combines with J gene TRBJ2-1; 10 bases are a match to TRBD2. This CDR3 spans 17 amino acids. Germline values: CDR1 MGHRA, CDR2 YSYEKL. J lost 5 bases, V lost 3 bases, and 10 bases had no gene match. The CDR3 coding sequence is TGCGCCAGCAGCCATCTGGGGGGAGCGGGAGGGGACAATGAGCAGTTCTTC. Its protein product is CASSHLGGAGGDNEQFF.

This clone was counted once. The DNA of the CDR3 is TGTGCCTCCCATCGACAGCTAGAAAACTATGGCTACACCTTC. Encoded protein: CASHRQLENYGYTF. The chain has TRBV30 and TRBJ1-2; D might be TRBD1 (5 bases). Deletions cut 7 bases from V and 2 bases from J, with 17 bases between. The germline V gene has CDR1 GTSNPN and CDR2 SVGIG (reference sequence). The CDR3 runs 14 residues. The full variable domain, with the rest looked up from reference TRBV30 and TRBJ1-2, is SQTIHQWPATLVQPVGSPLSLECTVEGTSNPNLYWYRQAAGRGLQLLFYSVGIGQISSEVPQNLSASRPQDRQFILSSKKLLLSDSGFYLCASHRQLENYGYTFGSGTRLTVV.

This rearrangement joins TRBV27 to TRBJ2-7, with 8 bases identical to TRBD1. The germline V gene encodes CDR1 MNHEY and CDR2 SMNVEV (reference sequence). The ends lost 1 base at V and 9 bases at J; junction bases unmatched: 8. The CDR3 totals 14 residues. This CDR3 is CASSLFQGATGQYF. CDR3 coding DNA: TGTGCCAGCAGTTTATTCCAGGGGGCAACGGGGCAGTACTTC.

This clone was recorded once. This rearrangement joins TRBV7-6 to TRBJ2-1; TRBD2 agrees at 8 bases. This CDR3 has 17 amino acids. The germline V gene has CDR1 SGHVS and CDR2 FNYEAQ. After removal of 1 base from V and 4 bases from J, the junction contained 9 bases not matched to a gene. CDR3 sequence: CASSLGPAGVPYNEQFF. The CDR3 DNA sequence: TGTGCCAGCAGCTTAGGCCCAGCGGGGGTACCTTACAATGAGCAGTTCTTC. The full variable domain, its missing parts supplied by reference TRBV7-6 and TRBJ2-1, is GAGVSQSPRYKVTKRGQDVALRCDPISGHVSLYWYRQALGQGPEFLTYFNYEAQQDKSGLPNDRFSAERPEGSISTLTIQRTEQRDSAMYRCASSLGPAGVPYNEQFFGPGTRLTVL.

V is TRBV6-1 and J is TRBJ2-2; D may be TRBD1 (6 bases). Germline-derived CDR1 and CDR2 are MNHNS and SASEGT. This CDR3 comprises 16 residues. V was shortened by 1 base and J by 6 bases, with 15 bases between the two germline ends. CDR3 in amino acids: CASSEVGGSLPGELFF. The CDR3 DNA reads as TGTGCCAGCAGTGAAGTAGGGGGATCACTTCCCGGGGAGCTGTTTTTT.

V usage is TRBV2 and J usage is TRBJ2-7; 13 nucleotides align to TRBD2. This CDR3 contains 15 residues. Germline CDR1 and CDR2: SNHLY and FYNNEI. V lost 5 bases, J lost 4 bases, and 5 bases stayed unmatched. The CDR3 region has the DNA TGTGCCAGCAGTAAAGGACTAGCGGGAGTGTACGAGCAGTACTTC. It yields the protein CASSKGLAGVYEQYF. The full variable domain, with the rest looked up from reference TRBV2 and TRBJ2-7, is EPEVTQTPSHQVTQMGQEVILRCVPISNHLYFYWYRQILGQKVEFLVSFYNNEISEKSEIFDDQFSVERPDGSNFTLKIRSTKLEDSAMYFCASSKGLAGVYEQYFGPGTRLTVT.

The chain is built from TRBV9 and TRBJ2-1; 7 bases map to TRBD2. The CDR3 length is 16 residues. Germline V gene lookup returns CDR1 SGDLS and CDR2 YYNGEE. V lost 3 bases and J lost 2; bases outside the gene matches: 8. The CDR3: CASSAPGGTPYNEQFF. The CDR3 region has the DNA TGTGCCAGCAGCGCCCCCGGGGGGACGCCCTACAATGAGCAGTTCTTC. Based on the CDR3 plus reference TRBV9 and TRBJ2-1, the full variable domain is DSGVTQTPKHLITATGQRVTLRCSPRSGDLSVYWYQQSLDQGLQFLIQYYNGEERAKGNILERFSAQQFPDLHSELNLSSLELGDSALYFCASSAPGGTPYNEQFFGPGTRLTVL.